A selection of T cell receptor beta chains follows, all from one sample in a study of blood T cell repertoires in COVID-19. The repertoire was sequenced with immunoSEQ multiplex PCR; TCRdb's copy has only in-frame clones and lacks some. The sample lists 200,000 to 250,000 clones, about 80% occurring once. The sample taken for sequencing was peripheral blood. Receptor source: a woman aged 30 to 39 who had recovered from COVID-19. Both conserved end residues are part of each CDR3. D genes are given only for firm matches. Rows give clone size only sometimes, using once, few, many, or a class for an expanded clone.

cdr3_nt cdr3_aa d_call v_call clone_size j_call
TGTGCCAGCAGCTTGCCGGGTCAGAACACTGAAGCTTTCTTT CASSLPGQNTEAFF NA TRBV5-6 once TRBJ1-1
TGTGCCAGCAGTTACGACGGGAGCCCAGATACGCAGTATTTT CASSYDGSPDTQYF NA TRBV6-5 NA TRBJ2-3
TGTGCCAGCAGCTATGCGGCAGGAGGAGCCTACGAGCAGTACTTC CASSYAAGGAYEQYF NA TRBV7-2 NA TRBJ2-7
TGCGCCAGCAGCCCGGGACTACCTAACAATGAGCAGTTCTTC CASSPGLPNNEQFF TRBD2 TRBV10-1 NA TRBJ2-1
TGCGCCAGCAGCGTGCCACTGAGCACAGATACGCAGTATTTT CASSVPLSTDTQYF NA TRBV5-1 NA TRBJ2-3
TGTGCCAGCAGCGCGGCTTCCCGGACAGGGAGGTTGACAGATACGCAGTATTTT CASSAASRTGRLTDTQYF TRBD1 TRBV13 NA TRBJ2-3
TGTGCCAGCAGACTGGGGGGAGGGGTCTATGGCTACACCTTC CASRLGGGVYGYTF NA TRBV6-5 NA TRBJ1-2
TGTGCCAGCAGCCAAAGTACGGGACAGGGGGCTGATGAGCAGTTCTTC CASSQSTGQGADEQFF TRBD1 TRBV3-1/TRBV3-2 NA TRBJ2-1
TGTGCCAGCAGCGTACTGGGACAGGGTCTAACTGAAGCTTTCTTT CASSVLGQGLTEAFF TRBD1 TRBV9 NA TRBJ1-1
TGTGCCAGCAGTGAATTGGGAGGGCCTAATTCACCCCTCCACTTT CASSELGGPNSPLHF NA TRBV6-1 NA TRBJ1-6
TGTGCCAGCAGTTACACCTTTACGCCGGGCCGAGGGGGCTACACCTTC CASSYTFTPGRGGYTF NA TRBV6-5 NA TRBJ1-2
TGCGCCAGCAGCTTGGTTCAGATGAACACTGAAGCTTTCTTT CASSLVQMNTEAFF NA TRBV5-1 NA TRBJ1-1
TGTGCCAGCAGCTTTTCAGGGAATACGCAGTATTTT CASSFSGNTQYF NA TRBV11-3 NA TRBJ2-3
TGTGCCAGCAGTGAGGCAGGGGGCACGAGGGGCTACACCTTC CASSEAGGTRGYTF TRBD1 TRBV25-1 NA TRBJ1-2
TGTGCCAGCAGTGGACAGGGAAGTCAGCCCCAGCATTTT CASSGQGSQPQHF TRBD1 TRBV6-6 NA TRBJ1-5
TGTGCCAGCAGCCACCCCGGGACTAGCGGGAAATGGTACGAGCAGTACTTC CASSHPGTSGKWYEQYF TRBD2 TRBV7-3 NA TRBJ2-7
TGCGCCAGCAGCTTGGCCCTAGGGGGCCGCCATAAGTACTTC CASSLALGGRHKYF TRBD1 TRBV5-1 NA TRBJ2-7
TGTGCCATCAGTGGGACAGACCCGAACACTGAAGCTTTCTTT CAISGTDPNTEAFF NA TRBV10-3 NA TRBJ1-1
TGTGCCATCAGTGTGGGGCTAACCTACGAGCAGTACTTC CAISVGLTYEQYF NA TRBV10-3 NA TRBJ2-7
TGTGCCAGCAGCCCTGACGGGGGAGGCTATGGCTACACCTTC CASSPDGGGYGYTF NA TRBV7-9 NA TRBJ1-2
TGTGCCAGCAGTGAAGTCCAGGGGATGAACACTGAAGCTTTCTTT CASSEVQGMNTEAFF NA TRBV2 NA TRBJ1-1
TGTGCCCACAACAGGGGACTAGCCAAAAACATTCAGTACTTC CAHNRGLAKNIQYF NA TRBV30 NA TRBJ2-4
TGTGCCAGCAAGCGGGGGGCGAGAGCTGAAGCTTTCTTT CASKRGARAEAFF NA TRBV7-9 NA TRBJ1-1
TGTGCCAGCAGTAGTGGCGAGACCCAGTACTTC CASSSGETQYF NA TRBV6-2/TRBV6-3 NA TRBJ2-5
TGTGCCAGCAGTCCGTACCAAAAACAGGGTTCTGTCACAGATACGCAGTATTTT CASSPYQKQGSVTDTQYF NA TRBV27 NA TRBJ2-3
TGTGCCAGCAGTTTAGGGGCGAACACTGAAGCTTTCTTT CASSLGANTEAFF NA TRBV27 NA TRBJ1-1
TGTGCCAGCAGCACCTCCGGGACTGAATACACAGATACGCAGTATTTT CASSTSGTEYTDTQYF NA TRBV11-2 NA TRBJ2-3
TGTGCCAGCAGTGAAGTAGGAGCGGGAGGCCCCTACATTCAGTACTTC CASSEVGAGGPYIQYF TRBD2 TRBV2 NA TRBJ2-4
TGTGCCAGCAGAGACCCAGGGCAGGGAAAGGGGAATTCACCCCTCCACTTT CASRDPGQGKGNSPLHF NA TRBV27 NA TRBJ1-6
TGCAGCGTTGAAGATCCAAGCGGGAGGCCCTACGAGCAGTACTTC CSVEDPSGRPYEQYF TRBD2 TRBV29-1 NA TRBJ2-7
TGTGCCAGCAGGGACGGGAGTGGGGCCGGGGAGCTGTTTTTT CASRDGSGAGELFF NA TRBV25-1 NA TRBJ2-2
TGTGCCAGTAAGAAACAGGGAAGAACTGAAGCTTTCTTT CASKKQGRTEAFF NA TRBV28 NA TRBJ1-1
TGTGCCAGCAGTTTAGGTCAGGTTGAAAAACTGTTTTTT CASSLGQVEKLFF NA TRBV12-3/TRBV12-4 NA TRBJ1-4
TGTGCCAGCACCGTGACAGGGACGTGGGGGACCCAGTACTTC CASTVTGTWGTQYF TRBD1 TRBV28 NA TRBJ2-5
TGTGCCAGCAGTTACTCGTCCGGGAATGAGCAGTTCTTC CASSYSSGNEQFF NA TRBV6-5 NA TRBJ2-1
TGTGCCATCAGAGGACAGGGTTACGAGCAGTACTTC CAIRGQGYEQYF TRBD1 TRBV10-3 NA TRBJ2-7
TGTGCCAGCAGCATAACAGGGGGCGCCGGCACAGATACGCAGTATTTT CASSITGGAGTDTQYF TRBD1 TRBV7-2 few TRBJ2-3
TGTGCCAGTAGTATGATGACAAGCAATCAGCCCCAGCATTTT CASSMMTSNQPQHF NA TRBV19 NA TRBJ1-5
TGTGCCAGCAGCTTAGGACAGTCGGACACCATATATTTT CASSLGQSDTIYF NA TRBV7-9 NA TRBJ1-3
TGTGCCACCAGTGATTTGCATCTGGAGGCTGAGCAGTTCTTC CATSDLHLEAEQFF NA TRBV24-1 NA TRBJ2-1
TGTGCCAGCTCACCACCCGCAGCGGGAGCGAGCACAGATACGCAGTATTTT CASSPPAAGASTDTQYF TRBD2 TRBV18 NA TRBJ2-3
TGTGCCAGCAGCCAAGAGGGTTGGCTAGCGGGAGTCTACGAGCAGTACTTC CASSQEGWLAGVYEQYF TRBD2 TRBV3-1/TRBV3-2 once TRBJ2-7